Presented here are 11 T cell receptor beta chains from one specimen sequenced in a study of blood T cell repertoires in COVID-19. The data were produced by immunoSEQ multiplex PCR, yet TCRdb's version contains in-frame clones alone and is incomplete. Altogether 70,000 to 95,000 clones are present, 75% to 95% being singletons, with the ten largest covering 3.9%. Sequencing input: peripheral blood. These receptors all stem from a woman between 50 and 59 years old in a cohort sampled during active COVID-19.

V usage is TRBV10-2 and J usage is TRBJ2-1; 8 bases are a match to TRBD1. J gave up 10 bases and V 7 bases, and 12 bases lay outside the gene matches. CDR1 and CDR2 from the germline V gene are WSHSY and SAAADI. The CDR3 length is 14 residues. The CDR3 region has the DNA TGCGCCAGCACACAGTCTCAGGGGGCGGAAGAGCAGTTCTTC. It yields the protein CASTQSQGAEEQFF.

The J gene is TRBJ1-1, the V gene TRBV7-9, with TRBD1 matching 7 bases. Germline CDR1 reads SEHNR; CDR2 reads FQNEAQ (reference sequence). The CDR3 contains 18 residues. Trimming at V came to 1 base and at J to 1 base, leaving 12 bases not matched to a gene. The CDR3 region is CASSLEPGQLRGNTEAFF. The CDR3 DNA sequence: TGTGCCAGCAGCTTAGAGCCGGGACAGCTCAGAGGGAACACTGAAGCTTTCTTT.

This chain connects TRBV6-2 or TRBV6-3 to TRBJ2-7; D perhaps matches TRBD2 (5 bases). Trimming pared 5 bases from V and 5 bases from J, leaving 16 bases between. Per the germline V gene, CDR1 is MNHEY and CDR2 is SVGEGT. This CDR3 comprises 14 residues. CDR3 sequence reads: CASSKDFSAHEQYF. The CDR3 DNA reads TGTGCCAGCAGTAAGGACTTTAGTGCCCACGAGCAGTACTTC.

The count of this clone is one. The V and J genes are TRBV5-4 and TRBJ2-3, with a weak D call TRBD1 (6 bases). In germline, CDR1 is SGHNT, CDR2 YYREEE (reference sequence). This CDR3 has 14 residues. Deletions cut 2 bases from V and 1 base from J, with 8 bases between. For the CDR3, the DNA is TGTGCCAGCAGCTTATGGACAGGCACAGATACGCAGTATTTT. This gives the protein CASSLWTGTDTQYF. The full variable domain, completed using reference TRBV5-4 and TRBJ2-3, is ETGVTQSPTHLIKTRGQQVTLRCSSQSGHNTVSWYQQALGQGPQFIFQYYREEENGRGNFPPRFSGLQFPNYSSELNVNALELDDSALYLCASSLWTGTDTQYFGPGTRLTVL.

The V and J genes are TRBV11-2 and TRBJ2-7; 7 nucleotides line up with TRBD1. The CDR3 spans 14 residues. CDR1 is SGHAT and CDR2 is FQNNGV in the germline V gene. V shed 1 base, J shed 3 bases, and the junction held 3 bases outside the gene matches. In DNA, the CDR3 is TGTGCCAGCAGCTTAGTACGGGACAGCTACGAGCAGTACTTC. Protein: CASSLVRDSYEQYF.

There are a few counts of this clone. The chain employs TRBV3-1 (or the pseudogene TRBV3-2) and TRBJ2-1; 7 bases are a match to TRBD1. With 6 bases clipped from V and 0 bases from J, the junction kept 2 bases outside the gene matches. The CDR3 covers 14 residues. Germline V gene sequence: CDR1 LGHDT, CDR2 YNNKEL (reference sequence). The CDR3: CASSRGPSYNEQFF. The CDR3 bases are TGTGCCAGCAGTAGGGGGCCCTCCTACAATGAGCAGTTCTTC.

This clone was seen once. The V call is TRBV5-5, the J call TRBJ2-1, with D perhaps TRBD2 (5 bases). The CDR3 covers 14 residues. Germline V gene data show CDR1 as SGHKS and CDR2 as YYEKEE (reference sequence). The V end was cut by 4 bases, the J end by 7 bases, with 15 bases between. CDR3 bases: TGTGCCAGCAGCCAGGACGGGAAATCGAATGAGCAGTTCTTC. Protein product: CASSQDGKSNEQFF. The complete variable domain, with remaining parts taken from reference TRBV5-5 and TRBJ2-1, reads DAGVTQSPTHLIKTRGQQVTLRCSPISGHKSVSWYQQVLGQGPQFIFQYYEKEERGRGNFPDRFSARQFPNYSSELNVNALLLGDSALYLCASSQDGKSNEQFFGPGTRLTVL.

About this clone: The junction does not match germline at one end; this may be a read error. The chain links TRBV7-7 to TRBJ2-5; 9 bases are shared with TRBD2. This CDR3 has 15 residues. Germline assignment: CDR1 SSHAT and CDR2 FNYEAQ (reference sequence). CDR3 residues: CASSSTSGYQETQYF. The CDR3 region has the DNA TGTGCTAGCAGTTCGACTAGCGGATACCAAGAGACCCAGTACTTC.

The chain combines TRBV19 with TRBJ2-7, with 9 bases identical to TRBD2. The germline CDR1 and CDR2 sequences are LNHDA and SQIVND (reference sequence). The CDR3 has 14 amino acids. The V segment lost 0 bases and the J segment 7 bases; nucleotides outside the gene matches: 4. The CDR3 loop reads CASSIDPLAGEQYF. DNA for the CDR3: TGTGCCAGTAGTATAGACCCTCTAGCGGGGGAGCAGTACTTC. The entire variable domain, with the rest obtained from reference TRBV19 and TRBJ2-7, is as follows: DGGITQSPKYLFRKEGQNVTLSCEQNLNHDAMYWYRQDPGQGLRLIYYSQIVNDFQKGDIAEGYSVSREKKESFPLTVTSAQKNPTAFYLCASSIDPLAGEQYFGPGTRLTVT.

The chain joins TRBV25-1 to TRBJ1-5, with TRBD1 matching 7 bases. The CDR3 is 15 residues long. J gave up 0 bases and V 3 bases, and 2 bases lay outside the gene matches. Looked up from germline, CDR1 is MGHDK and CDR2 is SYGVNS. The CDR3 DNA follows: TGTGCCAGCAGTGAGAGGGGGCATAGCAATCAGCCCCAGCATTTT. Encoded protein: CASSERGHSNQPQHF.

In its sample, this clone was seen once. The chain has TRBV7-9 and TRBJ2-3, with TRBD2 matching 7 bases. The germline V gene has CDR1 SEHNR and CDR2 FQNEAQ (reference sequence). The CDR3 totals 16 residues. J was trimmed by 4 bases and V by 0 bases; bases with no gene match: 7. The CDR3: CASSLAWGGVSDTQYF. The CDR3 DNA is TGTGCCAGCAGCTTAGCATGGGGGGGAGTTTCAGATACGCAGTATTTT.